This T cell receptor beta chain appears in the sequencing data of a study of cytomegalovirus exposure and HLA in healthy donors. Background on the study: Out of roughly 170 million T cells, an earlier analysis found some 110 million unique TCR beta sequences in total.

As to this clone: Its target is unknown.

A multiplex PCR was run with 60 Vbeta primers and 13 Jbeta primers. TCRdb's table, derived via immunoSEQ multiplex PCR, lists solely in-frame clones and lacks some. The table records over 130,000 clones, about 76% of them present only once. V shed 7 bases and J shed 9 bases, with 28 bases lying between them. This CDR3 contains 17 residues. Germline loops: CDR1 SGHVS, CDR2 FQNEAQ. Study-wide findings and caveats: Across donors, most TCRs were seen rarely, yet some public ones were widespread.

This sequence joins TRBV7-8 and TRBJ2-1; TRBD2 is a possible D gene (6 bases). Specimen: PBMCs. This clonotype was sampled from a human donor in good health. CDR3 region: CASIRVPGLRSLGEQFF. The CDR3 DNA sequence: TGTGCCAGCATTCGAGTACCGGGACTGCGTTCTCTGGGTGAGCAGTTCTTC.